These 7 T cell receptor beta chains were sequenced from one sample in a study of blood T cell repertoires in COVID-19 (dated by TCRdb to 2018 to 2021). The library came from the immunoSEQ multiplex PCR assay. Drawn from immuneACCESS, this table holds only the in-frame rearrangements with V and J called that TCRdb kept. Clones are partly lost; checked studies trace under half to an unresolved V gene and leave the rest unexplained. This sample has fewer than 200,000 clones in its table, and about 86% of those were observed once. Of the sample, roughly 11% is held by the ten largest clones. Source material: peripheral blood. The receptors stem from a man between 65 and 85 years old with active or convalescent COVID-19.

J is TRBJ2-1 and V is TRBV7-2, with 7 positions matching TRBD2. Germline loops: CDR1 SGHTA, CDR2 FQGNSA. There are 14 residues in the CDR3. V lost 8 bases and J lost 5; bases outside the gene matches: 9. CDR3 in amino acids: CASLLGGGNNEQFF. CDR3 nucleotides: TGTGCCAGCTTGCTTGGGGGGGGGAACAATGAGCAGTTCTTC. Based on the CDR3 plus reference TRBV7-2 and TRBJ2-1, the full variable domain is GAGVSQSPSNKVTEKGKDVELRCDPISGHTALYWYRQSLGQGLEFLIYFQGNSAPDKSGLPSDRFSAERTGGSVSTLTIQRTQQEDSAVYLCASLLGGGNNEQFFGPGTRLTVL.

V is TRBV5-4 and J is TRBJ2-3; TRBD2 matches 14 bases. V trimming: 3 bases; J trimming: 1 base; junction bases outside the gene matches: 7. The CDR3 has 18 amino acids. Germline V gene sequence: CDR1 SGHNT, CDR2 YYREEE (reference sequence). This chain's CDR3 is CASSSRLAGGQGTDTQYF. For the CDR3, the DNA is TGTGCCAGCAGCTCTCGACTAGCGGGAGGGCAAGGCACAGATACGCAGTATTTT.

This chain connects TRBV30 to TRBJ2-1; 10 positions match TRBD2. Germline V gene sequence: CDR1 GTSNPN, CDR2 SVGIG (reference sequence). V lost 0 bases, J lost 4 bases, and 3 bases stayed unmatched. This CDR3 has 15 residues. The CDR3 sequence: CAWSVGLAEYNEQFF. The DNA for the CDR3 is TGTGCCTGGAGTGTAGGACTAGCGGAGTACAATGAGCAGTTCTTC.

V usage is TRBV3-1 (or the pseudogene TRBV3-2) and J usage is TRBJ2-2, with 12 bases identical to TRBD1. The germline gives CDR1 LGHDT, CDR2 YNNKEL (reference sequence). The CDR3 is made up of 17 amino acids. With 2 bases clipped from V and 6 bases from J, the junction kept 7 bases outside the gene matches. The CDR3 spells CASSQYRDRGRSGELFF. CDR3 in DNA: TGTGCCAGCAGCCAATACCGGGACAGGGGGCGATCCGGGGAGCTGTTTTTT.

At least ten counts were recorded for this clone. The rearrangement joins TRBV5-4 to TRBJ2-5; 8 bases agree with TRBD2. Germline V gene data show CDR1 as SGHNT and CDR2 as YYREEE (reference sequence). This CDR3 region has 15 residues. Germline trimming cut 2 bases from V and 4 bases from J; bases unmatched to any gene: 7. CDR3 in DNA: TGTGCCAGCAGCTTAGGGGGTAGCGGGGCAGAGACCCAGTACTTC. Amino acid sequence: CASSLGGSGAETQYF.

In this sample, this clone turned up a few times. This sequence joins TRBV4-1 and TRBJ2-1, with D perhaps matching TRBD2 (5 bases). Germline V gene data show CDR1 as MGHRA and CDR2 as YSYEKL. Trimming removed 0 bases from V and 12 bases from J, with 18 bases in between. This CDR3 has 15 residues. CDR3 protein: CASSQDHPPDWWQFF. CDR3 in DNA: TGCGCCAGCAGCCAAGATCATCCACCGGACTGGTGGCAGTTCTTC.

The CDR3 DNA sequence: TGTGCCAGCAGCTCGAGACTCGGCTCCTACGAGCAGTACTTC. Protein product: CASSSRLGSYEQYF. This chain uses TRBV7-9 with TRBJ2-7; unclear D gene. This CDR3 has 14 residues. V dropped 4 bases and J dropped 0 bases, with 10 bases sitting between them. Germline CDR1 reads SEHNR; CDR2 reads FQNEAQ (reference sequence).